The 15 T cell receptor beta chains below all came from one sample that was sequenced in a study of blood T cell repertoires in COVID-19. Clones were sequenced by immunoSEQ multiplex PCR, and TCRdb holds only the in-frame ones, with some missing. This sample carries 220,000 or so clones, 84% of them seen once, and the ten largest clones take 6.8%. Source material: PBMCs or T cells enriched from blood (not recorded which). The source of these receptors is a woman between 35 and 50 years old who had recovered from COVID-19.

The chain couples TRBV7-2 to TRBJ2-3; the match to TRBD2 covers 9 bases. The germline CDR1 and CDR2 sequences are SGHTA and FQGNSA. CDR3 length equals 17 residues. The J segment lost 2 bases and the V segment lost 0 bases, leaving 6 bases of the junction unmatched. CDR3 sequence: CASSLAASGTATDTQYF. The CDR3 DNA follows: TGTGCCAGCAGCTTAGCGGCTAGCGGGACTGCCACAGATACGCAGTATTTT.

This chain connects TRBV30 to TRBJ1-6; D unclear. Germline V gives CDR1 GTSNPN, CDR2 SVGIG (reference sequence). V was trimmed by 3 bases and J by 4 bases, leaving 10 bases between them. The CDR3 runs to 14 residues. This CDR3 reads CAWRSTRYNSPLHF. Here the CDR3 DNA reads TGTGCCTGGAGATCCACGCGGTATAATTCACCCCTCCACTTT.

This sequence joins TRBV27 and TRBJ1-2; D remains unclear. Germline CDR1 and CDR2: MNHEY and SMNVEV (reference sequence). V lost 0 bases, J lost 0 bases, and 5 bases lay in between. The CDR3 spans 14 residues. CDR3: CASSLSRANYGYTF. The CDR3, as DNA: TGTGCCAGCAGTTTATCGAGGGCTAACTATGGCTACACCTTC.

A remark on this clone: This likely traces to a read error, being one base from a far larger clone. Other DNA sequences within the sample encode an identical CDR3. The chain has TRBV9 and TRBJ1-2, with 8 bases matching TRBD1. Germline V gene data show CDR1 as SGDLS and CDR2 as YYNGEE. V was pared by 3 bases and J by 8 bases, with 12 bases of the junction left unmatched. CDR3 size: 15 residues. CDR3 region: CASSAGATGVGGYTF. The DNA for the CDR3 is TGTGCCAGCAGCGCCGGGGCGACAGGGGTAGGGGGCTACACCTTC. Full variable domain (missing parts from reference TRBV9 and TRBJ1-2): DSGVTQTPKHLITATGQRVTLRCSPRSGDLSVYWYQQSLDQGLQFLIQYYNGEERAKGNILERFSAQQFPDLHSELNLSSLELGDSALYFCASSAGATGVGGYTFGSGTRLTVV.

The chain combines TRBV9 with TRBJ2-2; 7 nucleotides align to TRBD1. Trimming cost V 2 bases and J 1 base; bases outside gene matches: 5. The CDR3 is 16 residues long. Germline-derived CDR1 and CDR2 are SGDLS and YYNGEE. The CDR3 DNA follows: TGTGCCAGCAGCGTCGCCGGGACAGTGAACACCGGGGAGCTGTTTTTT. Residues: CASSVAGTVNTGELFF.

The chain links TRBV9 to TRBJ2-2, with 9 bases identical to TRBD2. Trimming cost V 0 bases and J 2 bases; bases outside gene matches: 8. CDR3 size: 18 residues. Germline V lookup: CDR1 SGDLS, CDR2 YYNGEE. The CDR3 region is CASSVASLAGFNTGELFF. In DNA, the CDR3 is TGTGCCAGCAGCGTAGCTAGCCTAGCGGGATTTAACACCGGGGAGCTGTTTTTT.

The chain employs TRBV2 and TRBJ2-7; 11 positions agree with TRBD1. Germline V gene lookup returns CDR1 SNHLY and CDR2 FYNNEI. This CDR3 is built from 14 residues. V shed 8 bases and J 0 bases; nucleotides not matched to a gene: 3. The CDR3 bases are TGTGCCAGCCGGGGACAGGGGGTCTCCTACGAGCAGTACTTC. This sequence encodes CASRGQGVSYEQYF. The full variable domain, rest sourced from reference TRBV2 and TRBJ2-7, is EPEVTQTPSHQVTQMGQEVILRCVPISNHLYFYWYRQILGQKVEFLVSFYNNEISEKSEIFDDQFSVERPDGSNFTLKIRSTKLEDSAMYFCASRGQGVSYEQYFGPGTRLTVT.

V is TRBV5-4 and J is TRBJ2-1, with 7 positions matching TRBD2. This CDR3 contains 16 residues. The germline V gene has CDR1 SGHNT and CDR2 YYREEE (reference sequence). V shed 4 bases, J shed 6 bases, and the junction held 13 bases outside the gene matches. CDR3 DNA sequence: TGTGCCAGCAGCAAGGGAGCGGGAAGGGTGCTCAATGAGCAGTTCTTC. Its translation: CASSKGAGRVLNEQFF.

V and J are TRBV28 and TRBJ2-3; 9 bases map to TRBD2. Germline V gene lookup returns CDR1 MDHEN and CDR2 SYDVKM. The ends lost 5 bases at V and 0 bases at J; junction bases unmatched: 9. This CDR3 has 17 residues. The CDR3 is CASSLAGTSLSTDTQYF. The CDR3 DNA sequence: TGTGCCAGCAGTCTAGCGGGAACGAGTTTAAGCACAGATACGCAGTATTTT. The variable domain in full, with the rest retrieved from reference TRBV28 and TRBJ2-3, is DVKVTQSSRYLVKRTGEKVFLECVQDMDHENMFWYRQDPGLGLRLIYFSYDVKMKEKGDIPEGYSVSREKKERFSLILESASTNQTSMYLCASSLAGTSLSTDTQYFGPGTRLTVL.

The V call is TRBV28, the J call TRBJ1-3; a weak D match, TRBD1 (5 bases). The CDR3 totals 14 residues. Germline V CDR1 and CDR2: MDHEN, SYDVKM. The V gene lost 7 bases and the J gene lost 0 bases, with 10 bases spanning the gap. The CDR3 DNA follows: TGTGCCAGCAAGCAGGACACCTCTGGAAACACCATATATTTT. Translating gives CASKQDTSGNTIYF. Full variable domain (remainder filled in from reference TRBV28 and TRBJ1-3): DVKVTQSSRYLVKRTGEKVFLECVQDMDHENMFWYRQDPGLGLRLIYFSYDVKMKEKGDIPEGYSVSREKKERFSLILESASTNQTSMYLCASKQDTSGNTIYFGEGSWLTVV.

The chain joins TRBV10-1 to TRBJ2-5, with TRBD2 as a possible D gene (5 bases). Germline V gene lookup returns CDR1 WNHNN and CDR2 SYGVQD (reference sequence). V gave up 0 bases and J gave up 6 bases, with 11 bases separating them. The CDR3 totals 14 residues. CDR3 bases: TGCGCCAGCAGTGAGTCGGGAGTTTTGCAGACCCAGTACTTC. Protein sequence: CASSESGVLQTQYF.

V gene TRBV6-5 combines with J gene TRBJ2-5, with D tentatively TRBD1 (5 bases). CDR3 length: 16 residues. Germline CDR1 is MNHEY and CDR2 is SVGAGI. V gave up 0 bases and J gave up 4 bases, with 15 bases separating them. The CDR3 is CASSYSVDSKRETQYF. CDR3 sequence (DNA): TGTGCCAGCAGTTACTCAGTCGACAGTAAACGAGAGACCCAGTACTTC.

The rearrangement links TRBV5-8 to TRBJ2-3, with 8 bases fitting TRBD1. V shed 0 bases and J 4 bases; nucleotides not matched to a gene: 4. CDR1 is SGHTS, CDR2 YDEGEE, per germline. The CDR3 is 15 residues long. CDR3 in DNA: TGTGCCAGCAGCTTGGGAACAGGGGGTCCAGATACGCAGTATTTT. It codes for CASSLGTGGPDTQYF.

The chain links TRBV28 to TRBJ1-1; 8 positions agree with TRBD1. Losses at the gene ends were 3 bases for V and 5 bases for J; bases not matched to a gene: 8. CDR3 length: 15 amino acids. The germline gives CDR1 MDHEN, CDR2 SYDVKM. As DNA, the CDR3 is TGTGCCAGCAGTTTGGGGACAGGCCTGGGGACTGAAGCTTTCTTT. Amino acid sequence: CASSLGTGLGTEAFF.

The chain couples TRBV3-1 (or the pseudogene TRBV3-2) to TRBJ1-1; no definite D call. The V end lost 4 bases, the J end lost 2 bases, and 11 bases lay between the germline ends. The CDR3 runs to 14 residues. Germline V lookup: CDR1 LGHDT, CDR2 YNNKEL (reference sequence). The chain's CDR3 is CASSPPGLNTEAFF. CDR3 DNA sequence: TGTGCCAGCAGCCCCCCAGGCCTAAACACTGAAGCTTTCTTT.